The next 13 T cell receptor beta chains were all read from a single sample in a study of shared clonotypes between healthy human individuals. Measured with immunoSEQ multiplex PCR; TCRdb has only the in-frame clones, and not every one. Here the sample spans over a million clones, 75% to 80% being singletons. Sequenced sample: memory CD4+ T cells from PBMCs. The subset was: CD45RA-negative fraction. The source is a man between 18 and 35 years old in good health. Some clones in this sample may be carry-over from other donors' samples.

The V and J genes are TRBV7-3 and TRBJ1-1; tentatively, D is TRBD1 (5 bases). The CDR3 consists of 13 residues. Germline V CDR1 and CDR2: SGHTA, FQGTGA. Trimming removed 2 bases at V and 6 bases at J, with 10 bases between. In DNA form, the CDR3 reads TGTGCCAGCAGCTTATCTGCACAGGCTGAAGCTTTCTTT. This encodes CASSLSAQAEAFF.

The chain couples TRBV30 to TRBJ1-3, with 7 positions matching TRBD1. The CDR3 is 14 residues long. After removal of 4 bases from V and 3 bases from J, the junction contained 6 bases not matched to a gene. Germline CDR1 and CDR2: GTSNPN and SVGIG (reference sequence). CDR3 DNA sequence: TGTGCCTGGACCCAGGGGGGGCGTGGAAACACCATATATTTT. It translates to CAWTQGGRGNTIYF.

This clone was seen a single time. The chain combines TRBV18 with TRBJ2-3; no clear D. The CDR3 runs to 15 residues. V was pared by 5 bases and J by 4 bases, with 16 bases between. The germline CDR1 and CDR2 sequences are KGHSH and LQKENI. CDR3 nucleotides: TGTGCCAGCTCAACGGAAACCCCCCGTCCAGATACGCAGTATTTT. Translating it yields CASSTETPRPDTQYF.

The chain has TRBV6-6 and TRBJ2-2, with TRBD2 matching 7 bases. J gave up 1 base and V 6 bases, and 5 bases lay outside the gene matches. This CDR3 spans 15 amino acids. Germline-derived CDR1 and CDR2 are MNHNY and SVGAGI (reference sequence). The DNA for the CDR3 is TGTGCCAGCAGAACCGGGACTAAGAACACCGGGGAGCTGTTTTTT. Amino acid sequence: CASRTGTKNTGELFF.

This clone was detected once. The rearrangement joins TRBV4-1 to TRBJ2-1, with 7 bases that match TRBD2. Trimming cost V 1 base and J 5 bases; bases outside gene matches: 5. Germline values: CDR1 MGHRA, CDR2 YSYEKL. The CDR3 length is 15 residues. In DNA, the CDR3 is TGCGCCAGCAGCCAAGCCGGGACTAATCACAATGAGCAGTTCTTC. Protein: CASSQAGTNHNEQFF.

The genes are TRBV7-8 and TRBJ1-4, with TRBD1 matching over 7 bases. V gave up 1 base and J gave up 4 bases; unmatched junction bases: 6. CDR1 is SGHVS, CDR2 FQNEAQ, per germline. CDR3 length equals 16 residues. The CDR3 here is CASSLGTGLLNEKLFF. The CDR3 region has the DNA TGTGCCAGCAGCTTAGGGACAGGCCTTCTTAATGAAAAACTGTTTTTT.

The sample holds one count of this clone. The chain is built from TRBV4-1 and TRBJ2-7, with D tentatively TRBD1 (6 bases). CDR3 length: 14 residues. From germline, CDR1 is MGHRA and CDR2 YSYEKL. V was clipped by 0 bases and J by 5 bases, with 11 bases between them. CDR3 coding DNA: TGCGCCAGCAGCCAAGAACAGGGTAAGCACGAGCAGTACTTC. Encoded protein: CASSQEQGKHEQYF.

The rearrangement links TRBV5-4 to TRBJ2-1, with a weak D call TRBD2 (6 bases). The CDR3 totals 16 residues. Looked up from germline, CDR1 is SGHNT and CDR2 is YYREEE (reference sequence). Trimming removed 0 bases at V and 0 bases at J, with 10 bases between. The CDR3 is CASSLEGLSSYNEQFF. DNA for the CDR3: TGTGCCAGCAGCTTGGAGGGACTGTCCTCCTACAATGAGCAGTTCTTC.

The J gene is TRBJ2-5, the V gene TRBV27; TRBD2 matches 9 bases. This CDR3 region has 16 residues. The germline CDR1 and CDR2 sequences are MNHEY and SMNVEV (reference sequence). V was pared by 3 bases and J by 0 bases, with 5 bases of the junction left unmatched. The CDR3 nucleotides read TGTGCCAGCAGTTTTTTGCGGGAGGGGAACCAAGAGACCCAGTACTTC. Its protein is CASSFLREGNQETQYF.

The gene calls are TRBV29-1 and TRBJ2-3; 11 nucleotides align to TRBD1. J gave up 4 bases and V 3 bases, and 3 bases lay outside the gene matches. Germline CDR1 SQVTM, CDR2 ANQGSEA. The CDR3 has 14 residues. DNA for the CDR3: TGCAGCGTTGAGAAGGGACAGGGGGCAGATACGCAGTATTTT. It specifies CSVEKGQGADTQYF.

The CDR3 region is CASSAGTSPLGEQYF. DNA of the CDR3: TGTGCCAGCAGCGCCGGGACTAGTCCCTTGGGGGAGCAGTACTTC. The V and J genes are TRBV9 and TRBJ2-7, with 8 bases identical to TRBD2. Unmatched junction bases numbered 12, after V lost 3 bases and J lost 7 bases. Germline CDR1 and CDR2: SGDLS and YYNGEE. This CDR3 has 15 amino acids. Using reference TRBV9 and TRBJ2-7 for the parts outside the CDR3, the full variable domain is DSGVTQTPKHLITATGQRVTLRCSPRSGDLSVYWYQQSLDQGLQFLIQYYNGEERAKGNILERFSAQQFPDLHSELNLSSLELGDSALYFCASSAGTSPLGEQYFGPGTRLTVT.

The CDR3 coding sequence is TGCGCCAGCAGCCTTAGAGCGGGAGGTGGAGAGACCCAGTACTTC. Its translation: CASSLRAGGGETQYF. The chain links TRBV5-1 to TRBJ2-5; 9 bases align to TRBD2. There are 15 residues in the CDR3. Germline lookup yields CDR1 SGHRS and CDR2 YFSETQ. V shed 4 bases and J 4 bases; nucleotides not matched to a gene: 8.

The chain joins TRBV5-5 to TRBJ2-7; D remains ambiguous. The germline gives CDR1 SGHKS, CDR2 YYEKEE (reference sequence). V lost 4 bases, J lost 4 bases, and 15 bases lay in between. This CDR3 has 14 amino acids. CDR3 amino acids: CASSLRLDLYEQYF. CDR3 DNA: TGTGCCAGCAGCCTGAGACTCGACTTATACGAGCAGTACTTC.